What follows is one T cell receptor beta chain and its context. These data belong to a study of blood T cell repertoires in COVID-19. The wider study: COVID-19 samples collected from the United States, Italy and Spain covered acute and convalescent phases. From T cells, B-cell-depleted T cells, or PBMCs came the material, which was cDNA or gDNA.

The CDR3 runs to 16 residues. V lost 3 bases to trimming and J lost 0 bases, with 14 bases between them. CDR1 is KGHSH, CDR2 LQKENI, per germline. Data came from immunoSEQ multiplex PCR; TCRdb stores just in-frame clones and leaves some out. The data hold 95,000 to 150,000 clones, with roughly 90% observed a single time. The rearrangement uses TRBV18 and TRBJ1-1; weak D call: TRBD1 (5 bases). The source of this sequence is a woman aged 55-70 years with COVID-19, enrolled during active disease. Sequencing input: peripheral blood. The CDR3 nucleotides read TGTGCCAGCTCACCTGTTCCAGGGCAAATGAACACTGAAGCTTTCTTT. Amino acids: CASSPVPGQMNTEAFF.